This T cell receptor beta chain was sequenced in a study of blood T cells in healthy people across ages. Study-level background: For every two T cells, template switching captured about one barcoded beta molecule. Study-wide results and limits: The study lacked donor CMV status, which possibly confounded expanded clonotype changes. Naive and antigen-experienced cells were not separated, limiting conclusive comparison. Per million T cells, TCR beta diversity dropped roughly linearly as age increased.

This CDR3 has 14 amino acids. Germline values: CDR1 DFQATT, CDR2 SNEGSKA (reference sequence). With a J-beta primer mix and a sample-barcoded 5' primer, a second PCR ran roughly 6 to 11 cycles. Each CDR3 protein gets one entry after TCRdb re-called the 5' RACE reads with MiXCR. The sample holds some 790,000 distinct CDR3 sequences, 25% to 30% seen once. To note about this clonotype: What it binds is not known. The junction departs from the called germline gene at one end, perhaps through a read error.

This TCR was sampled from an elderly woman in good health. Sequencing was done on a sample of blood. The rearrangement uses TRBV20-1 and TRBJ1-4, with D maybe TRBD1 (5 bases). The CDR3 here is CGARDLTATEKLFF. The CDR3 DNA reads as TGCGGTGCTAGGGATTTGACAGCCACTGAAAAACTGTTTTTT.